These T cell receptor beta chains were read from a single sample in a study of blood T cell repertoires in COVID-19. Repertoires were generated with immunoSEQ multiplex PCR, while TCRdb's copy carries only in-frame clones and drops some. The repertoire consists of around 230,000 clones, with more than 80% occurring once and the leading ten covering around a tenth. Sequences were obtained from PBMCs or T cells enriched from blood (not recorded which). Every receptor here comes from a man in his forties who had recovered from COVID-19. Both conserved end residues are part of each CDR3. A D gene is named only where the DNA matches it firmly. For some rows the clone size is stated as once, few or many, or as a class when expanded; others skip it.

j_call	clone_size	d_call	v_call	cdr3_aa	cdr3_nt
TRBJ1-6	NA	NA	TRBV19	CASSMQHKGTPLHF	TGTGCCAGTAGTATGCAACATAAGGGGACACCCCTCCACTTT
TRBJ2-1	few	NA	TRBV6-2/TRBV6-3	CASSYLAPEGHEQFF	TGTGCCAGCAGTTACTTAGCCCCCGAGGGTCATGAGCAGTTCTTC
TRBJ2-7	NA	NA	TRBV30	CALTGTSIQQYF	TGTGCCTTGACCGGGACTTCAATACAGCAGTACTTC
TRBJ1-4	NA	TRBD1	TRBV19	CASGQGGPNEKLFF	TGTGCCAGTGGACAGGGGGGACCTAATGAAAAACTGTTTTTT
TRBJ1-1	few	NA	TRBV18	CASSQSPETEAFF	TGTGCCAGCTCACAGTCCCCCGAGACTGAAGCTTTCTTT
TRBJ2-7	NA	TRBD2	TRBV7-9	CASSPSGRASSEQYF	TGTGCCAGCAGCCCTAGCGGGAGGGCCTCGTCCGAGCAGTACTTC
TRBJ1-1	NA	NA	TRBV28	CASNLRPGTREDTEAFF	TGTGCCAGCAACCTACGACCCGGCACACGGGAGGACACTGAAGCTTTCTTT
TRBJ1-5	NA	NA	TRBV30	CAWSMGGSTPQHF	TGTGCCTGGAGTATGGGGGGGTCGACGCCCCAGCATTTT
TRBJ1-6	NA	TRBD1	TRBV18	CASSLGQVNNSPLHF	TGTGCCAGCTCACTTGGACAGGTGAATAATTCACCCCTCCACTTT
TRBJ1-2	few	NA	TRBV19	CASDQGTGGGYTF	TGTGCCAGTGACCAGGGAACGGGAGGTGGCTACACCTTC
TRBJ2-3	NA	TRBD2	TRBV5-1	CASSWGASGSTDTQYF	TGCGCCAGCAGCTGGGGGGCTAGCGGGAGCACAGATACGCAGTATTTT
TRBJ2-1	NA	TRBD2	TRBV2	CASSESGGITYNEQFF	TGTGCCAGCAGTGAAAGCGGGGGAATAACATACAATGAGCAGTTCTTC
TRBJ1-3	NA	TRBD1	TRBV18	CASSSDRTGLGNTIYF	TGTGCCAGCTCATCGGACAGGACGGGCTTGGGAAACACCATATATTTT
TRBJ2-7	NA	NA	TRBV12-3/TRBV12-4	CASRTGQTYEQYF	TGTGCCAGCAGAACGGGACAAACCTACGAGCAGTACTTC
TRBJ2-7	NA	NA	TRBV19	CASSPRLGQNSEQYF	TGTGCCAGTAGCCCCCGGCTGGGGCAGAATTCGGAACAGTACTTC
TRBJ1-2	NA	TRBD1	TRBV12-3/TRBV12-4	CASSQNRGGGYTF	TGTGCCAGCAGTCAAAACAGGGGCGGAGGCTACACCTTC
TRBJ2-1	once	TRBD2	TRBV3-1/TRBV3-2	CASSPRWASGSNAYNEQFF	TGTGCCAGCAGCCCTCGGTGGGCTAGCGGGAGTAACGCCTACAATGAGCAGTTCTTC
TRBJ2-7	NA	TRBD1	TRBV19	CASSRGQGADEQYF	TGTGCCAGTAGTAGGGGGCAGGGGGCCGACGAGCAGTACTTC
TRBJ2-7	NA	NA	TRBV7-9	CASSLGRGSEQYF	TGTGCCAGCAGCTTAGGGCGGGGATCTGAGCAGTACTTC
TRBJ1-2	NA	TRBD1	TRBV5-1	CASSLGGTGEGYTF	TGCGCCAGCAGCTTGGGTGGGACAGGCGAAGGCTACACCTTC
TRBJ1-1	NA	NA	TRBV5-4	CASSLDGGLTEAFF	TGTGCCAGCAGCTTGGATGGGGGCTTGACTGAAGCTTTCTTT
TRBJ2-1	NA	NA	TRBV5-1	CASSQNNEQFF	TGCGCCAGCAGCCAAAACAATGAGCAGTTCTTC
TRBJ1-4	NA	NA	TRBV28	CASSGGLGEKLFF	TGTGCCAGCAGCGGGGGTTTGGGTGAAAAACTGTTTTTT
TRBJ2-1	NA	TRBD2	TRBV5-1	CASTPGTSPYNEQFF	TGCGCCAGCACCCCCGGGACTAGCCCCTACAATGAGCAGTTCTTC
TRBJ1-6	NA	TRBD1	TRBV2	CASRVTGTGNSPLHF	TGTGCCAGCAGGGTCACCGGGACAGGGAATTCACCCCTCCACTTT
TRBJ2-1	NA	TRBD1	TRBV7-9	CASRRYPGQGRGNEQFF	TGTGCCAGCAGGAGGTATCCGGGACAGGGGCGGGGGAATGAGCAGTTCTTC
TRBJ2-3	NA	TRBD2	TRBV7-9	CASSPGAGGADTQYF	TGTGCCAGCAGCCCAGGGGCGGGAGGCGCAGATACGCAGTATTTT
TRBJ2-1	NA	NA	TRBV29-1	CSVDFPGDANEQFF	TGCAGCGTTGATTTTCCCGGGGATGCTAATGAGCAGTTCTTC
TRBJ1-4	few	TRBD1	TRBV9	CASTRSSGTVNEKLFF	TGTGCCAGCACCCGTTCTTCCGGGACAGTAAATGAAAAACTGTTTTTT
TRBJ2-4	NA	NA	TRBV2	CASSQKRTATFGKNIQYF	TGTGCCAGCAGTCAAAAAAGGACAGCCACCTTTGGCAAAAACATTCAGTACTTC
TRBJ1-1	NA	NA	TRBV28	CASTGGLGGYTEAFF	TGTGCCAGCACAGGTGGCCTAGGGGGATACACTGAAGCTTTCTTT
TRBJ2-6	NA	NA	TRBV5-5	CASSPGDSDVLTF	TGTGCCAGCAGCCCTGGGGACTCAGACGTCCTGACTTTC
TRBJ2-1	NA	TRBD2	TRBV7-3	CASSYVPGLTGLSYNEQFF	TGTGCCAGCAGCTATGTCCCGGGACTAACGGGCCTCTCTTACAATGAGCAGTTCTTC
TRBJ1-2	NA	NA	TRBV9	CASSGGGGYTF	TGTGCCAGCAGCGGCGGCGGTGGCTACACCTTC
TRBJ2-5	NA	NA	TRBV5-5	CASSLVFSSKETQYF	TGTGCCAGCAGCTTGGTTTTTAGCTCCAAAGAGACCCAGTACTTC
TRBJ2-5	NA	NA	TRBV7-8	CASSFRPLWRGQETQYF	TGTGCCAGCAGCTTCAGACCTCTTTGGCGGGGCCAAGAGACCCAGTACTTC
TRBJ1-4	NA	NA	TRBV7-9	CASSRGDRGRNEKLFF	TGTGCCAGCAGCCGGGGGGATCGGGGGCGGAATGAAAAACTGTTTTTT
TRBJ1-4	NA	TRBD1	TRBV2	CASRVSPGQGEKLFF	TGTGCCAGCAGAGTTTCCCCGGGACAGGGTGAAAAACTGTTTTTT
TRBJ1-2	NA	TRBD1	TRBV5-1	CASSPDRAIYGYTF	TGCGCCAGCAGCCCGGACAGGGCAATCTATGGCTACACCTTC
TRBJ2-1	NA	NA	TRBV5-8	CASSFLGEMGRDEQFF	TGTGCCAGCAGCTTCCTAGGGGAAATGGGCAGAGATGAGCAGTTCTTC
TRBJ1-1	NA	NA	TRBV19	CASRDSDKYATEAFF	TGTGCCAGTAGGGACTCAGACAAGTATGCCACTGAAGCTTTCTTT
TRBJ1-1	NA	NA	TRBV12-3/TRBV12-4	CASSLTEYTEAFF	TGTGCCAGCAGTCTGACAGAGTACACTGAAGCTTTCTTT